The next 4 T cell receptor beta chains were all read from a single sample in a study of T cell changes during pregnancy in multiple sclerosis. Using immunoSEQ multiplex PCR, the repertoire was profiled, and TCRdb retains in-frame clones only, with some absent. Of roughly 64,000 clones in the sample, about 96% were seen once. The sample here was CD8+ T cells from peripheral blood mononuclear cells, taken after pregnancy. These receptors were obtained from a female donor with multiple sclerosis, enrolled in a pregnancy study.

This chain uses TRBV21-1 with TRBJ1-3. TRBV21-1 is described as a pseudogene. The CDR3 sequence is 17 residues long. DNA of the CDR3: TGTGCCAGCAGCAAATACTTTTTGGCGAGGAAACGAAACACCATATATTTT. As protein: CASSKYFLARKRNTIYF.

V is TRBV5-1 and J is TRBJ1-1, with a tentative D call TRBD1 (6 bases). The CDR3 runs to 11 residues. Trimming cost V 8 bases and J 4 bases, with 9 bases left between them. CDR1 is SGHRS and CDR2 is YFSETQ in the germline V gene. CDR3 sequence reads: CASRGGTEAFF. The CDR3 DNA is TGCGCCAGTAGAGGGGGCACTGAAGCTTTCTTT.

This chain joins TRBV6-1 and TRBJ2-7; possible D gene TRBD2, 6 bases. Deletions cut 5 bases from V and 4 bases from J, with 9 bases between. The CDR3 has 12 residues. Germline V gene sequence: CDR1 MNHNS, CDR2 SASEGT. The CDR3 nucleotides are TGTGCCAGCAGTACTAGCTGGTACGAGCAGTACTTC. Amino acids: CASSTSWYEQYF.

This clone was observed a single time. The chain is built from TRBV27 and TRBJ2-2, with TRBD2 matching 12 bases. The junction had 4 bases not matched to a gene; V was cut back by 2 bases and J by 0 bases. This CDR3 is built from 18 residues. Germline CDR1 reads MNHEY; CDR2 reads SMNVEV (reference sequence). CDR3 region: CASSLDLAGGANTGELFF. In nucleotides, the CDR3 is TGTGCCAGCAGTTTAGATCTAGCGGGAGGGGCGAACACCGGGGAGCTGTTTTTT.